The T cell receptor beta chain described here comes from a study of CD8 T cells in ankylosing spondylitis. Study-wide results and limits: Researchers report that disease-linked clones proved CD8+ and relatively rare in peripheral blood. A motif in TCR beta, a set of about eight highly homologous variants, appeared characteristic of ankylosing spondylitis blood. Significant enrichment of disease-linked clones was reportedly seen in matched ankylosing spondylitis synovial fluid. Certain motif variants had earlier appeared in reactive arthritis synovial fluid and blood.

The CDR3 runs to 15 residues. The V gene's germline CDR1 is DFQATT and CDR2 SNEGSKA (reference sequence). Trimming removed 0 bases from V and 1 base from J; junction bases left unmatched: 2. Only a few counts were recorded for this clonotype. The antigen is not known. TCRdb processed the 5' RACE reads anew with MiXCR; each CDR3 protein has one entry. The sample carries about 840,000 distinct CDR3 sequences, 10% to 15% recorded once. The sequence derives from a male donor with ankylosing spondylitis. The sequenced sample was blood, either unsorted or a sorted T cell fraction (not recorded which). The chain combines TRBV20-1 with TRBJ2-2; 7 bases match TRBD1. In nucleotides, the CDR3 is TGCAGTGCTAGAGATCGACAGGGGAACACCGGGGAGCTGTTTTTT. It encodes CSARDRQGNTGELFF.